This T cell receptor beta chain was found in a study of OX40 agonist ivuxolimab in advanced cancers. On cycle 4 day 1 and cycle 7 day 1, as well as at baseline, blood was sampled. Method: immunoSEQ multiplex PCR; TCRdb's copy keeps in-frame clones and lacks some. The sample holds about 67,000 clones; around 84% are singletons and the top ten take 2% to 2.5%. Trimming pared 2 bases from V and 3 bases from J, leaving 4 bases between. Germline lookup yields CDR1 MDHEN and CDR2 SYDVKM. This CDR3 region has 13 residues. With regard to this clone: Its matching antigen is unknown.

General study results and limits: On average, CD8+ T cells showed a greater number of expanded clones than CD4+.

The sequencing used CD4+ or CD8+ T cells sorted from blood, collected in a trial of the OX40 agonist ivuxolimab. This receptor was taken from an adult with an advanced solid tumor such as melanoma, head and neck, liver or kidney cancer. This rearrangement joins TRBV28 to TRBJ1-4; D is undetermined. The CDR3 DNA sequence: TGTGCCAGCAGTTTACAGGCTAATGAAAAACTGTTTTTT. Protein: CASSLQANEKLFF. The full variable domain, completed using reference TRBV28 and TRBJ1-4, is DVKVTQSSRYLVKRTGEKVFLECVQDMDHENMFWYRQDPGLGLRLIYFSYDVKMKEKGDIPEGYSVSREKKERFSLILESASTNQTSMYLCASSLQANEKLFFGSGTQLSVL.